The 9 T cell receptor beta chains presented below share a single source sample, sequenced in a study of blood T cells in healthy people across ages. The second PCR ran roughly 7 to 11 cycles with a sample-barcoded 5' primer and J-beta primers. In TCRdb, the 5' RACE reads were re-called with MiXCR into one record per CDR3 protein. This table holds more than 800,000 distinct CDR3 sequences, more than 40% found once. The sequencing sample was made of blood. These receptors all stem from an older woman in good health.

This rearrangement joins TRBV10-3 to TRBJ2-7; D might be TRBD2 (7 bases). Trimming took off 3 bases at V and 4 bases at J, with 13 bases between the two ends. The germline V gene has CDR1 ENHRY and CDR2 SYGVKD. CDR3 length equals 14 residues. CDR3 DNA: TGTGCCATCAGTGAAAGGGGGGGCGTATACGAGCAGTACTTC. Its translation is CAISERGGVYEQYF.

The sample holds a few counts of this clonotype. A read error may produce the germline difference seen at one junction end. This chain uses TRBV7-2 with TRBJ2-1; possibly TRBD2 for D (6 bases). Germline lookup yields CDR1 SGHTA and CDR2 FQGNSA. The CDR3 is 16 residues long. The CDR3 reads CASTLRPAGTYNEQFF. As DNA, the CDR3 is TGTGCCAGCACCTTACGTCCGGCGGGAACCTACAATGAGCAGTTCTTC.

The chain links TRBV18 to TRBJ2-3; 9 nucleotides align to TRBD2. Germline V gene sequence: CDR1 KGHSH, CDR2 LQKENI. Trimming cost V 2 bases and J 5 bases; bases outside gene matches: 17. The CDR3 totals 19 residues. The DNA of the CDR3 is TGTGCCAGCTCACCAAGGTCCGGTGGCGGGAGGGCCGCGGAAGATACGCAGTATTTT. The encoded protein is CASSPRSGGGRAAEDTQYF. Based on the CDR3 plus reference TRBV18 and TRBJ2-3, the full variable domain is NAGVMQNPRHLVRRRGQEARLRCSPMKGHSHVYWYRQLPEEGLKFMVYLQKENIIDESGMPKERFSAEFPKEGPSILRIQQVVRGDSAAYFCASSPRSGGGRAAEDTQYFGPGTRLTVL.

In DNA form, the CDR3 reads TGTGCCAGCAGCGATCGGCCTAGCGGGAGAAACGAGCAGTACTTC. This gives the protein CASSDRPSGRNEQYF. This chain joins TRBV7-6 and TRBJ2-5, with 10 bases that match TRBD2. The tail of the sequence fits TRBJ2-7 better, so the J call may be wrong. The CDR3 has 15 residues. Germline-derived CDR1 and CDR2 are SGHVS and FNYEAQ.

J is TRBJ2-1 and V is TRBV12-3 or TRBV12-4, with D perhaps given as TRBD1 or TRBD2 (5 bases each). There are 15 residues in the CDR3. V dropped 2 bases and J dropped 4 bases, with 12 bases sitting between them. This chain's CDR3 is CASSLTGRVYNEQFF. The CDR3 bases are TGTGCCAGCAGTTTAACGGGACGGGTTTACAATGAGCAGTTCTTC.

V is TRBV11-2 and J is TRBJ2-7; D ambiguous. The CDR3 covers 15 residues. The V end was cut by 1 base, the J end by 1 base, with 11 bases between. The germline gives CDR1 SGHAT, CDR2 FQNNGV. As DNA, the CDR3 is TGTGCCAGCAGCTTAGTAGGGCCAGGTTCCTACGAGCAGTACTTC. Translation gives CASSLVGPGSYEQYF.

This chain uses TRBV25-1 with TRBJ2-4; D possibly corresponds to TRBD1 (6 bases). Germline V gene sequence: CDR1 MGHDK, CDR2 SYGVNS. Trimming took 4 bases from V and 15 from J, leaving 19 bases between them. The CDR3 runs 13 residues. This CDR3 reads CASSANRDTKRYF. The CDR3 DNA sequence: TGTGCCAGCAGTGCCAACCGGGACACCAAGCGGTACTTC.

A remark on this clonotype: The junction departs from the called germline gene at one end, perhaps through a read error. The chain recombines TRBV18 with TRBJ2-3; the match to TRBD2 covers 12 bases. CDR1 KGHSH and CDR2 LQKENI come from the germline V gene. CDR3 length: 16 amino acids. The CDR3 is CASSRETSGGADTRYF. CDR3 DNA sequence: TGTGCCAGCTCACGGGAGACTAGCGGGGGCGCAGATACGCGGTATTTT.

The CDR3 DNA is TGCAGTGCTAGTTCGGGGGGGGAGACCCAGTACTTC. The encoded protein is CSASSGGETQYF. The V gene is TRBV20-1, the J gene TRBJ2-5; 8 bases fit TRBD2. V lost 3 bases to trimming and J lost 5 bases; unmatched junction nucleotides: 2. The CDR3 contains 12 residues. The germline V gene encodes CDR1 DFQATT and CDR2 SNEGSKA (reference sequence).